Shown below are 11 T cell receptor beta chains from a single sample sequenced in a study of T cells of healthy individuals. From the 5' RACE reads, TCRdb called clonotypes with MiXCR, one entry per CDR3 protein. The table lists about 41,000 distinct CDR3 sequences, about 4.5% of them singletons. The source is a human donor in good health.

V is TRBV5-1 and J is TRBJ2-7; TRBD1 matches at 7 bases. Germline V lookup: CDR1 SGHRS, CDR2 YFSETQ. Germline trimming cut 0 bases from V and 0 bases from J; bases unmatched to any gene: 9. The CDR3 covers 17 residues. The CDR3 protein is CASSLAGLRDSSYEQYF. CDR3 sequence (DNA): TGCGCCAGCAGCTTGGCCGGACTCCGGGACAGCTCCTACGAGCAGTACTTC.

Many counts were recorded for this clonotype. The chain has TRBV5-1 and TRBJ1-1; the D is unclear. Per the germline V gene, CDR1 is SGHRS and CDR2 is YFSETQ. V was shortened by 4 bases and J by 1 base, with 17 bases between the two germline ends. CDR3 size: 16 residues. The CDR3 protein is CASSPRGGKKNTEAFF. DNA of the CDR3: TGCGCCAGCAGCCCCCGGGGAGGGAAGAAGAACACTGAAGCTTTCTTT. Drawing the rest from reference TRBV5-1 and TRBJ1-1, the complete variable domain is KAGVTQTPRYLIKTRGQQVTLSCSPISGHRSVSWYQQTPGQGLQFLFEYFSETQRNKGNFPGRFSGRQFSNSRSEMNVSTLELGDSALYLCASSPRGGKKNTEAFFGQGTRLTVV.

This clonotype has at least ten counts. The chain carries TRBV5-1 and TRBJ1-1; possible D gene TRBD1, 6 bases. The germline V and J ends were trimmed by 5 bases and 0 bases, with 8 bases remaining between them. Germline assignment: CDR1 SGHRS and CDR2 YFSETQ. The CDR3 is 13 amino acids. Written as DNA, the CDR3 is TGCGCCAGCAGTCGGGACATGAACACTGAAGCTTTCTTT. It specifies CASSRDMNTEAFF.

The V and J genes are TRBV5-6 and TRBJ2-7; 10 nucleotides line up with TRBD1. V was clipped by 3 bases and J by 3 bases; unmatched bases: 6. CDR1 and CDR2 (germline): SGHDT, YYEEEE. The CDR3 extends over 15 amino acids. In nucleotides, the CDR3 is TGTGCCAGCAGCTATCAGGGACAGGGGTACTACGAGCAGTACTTC. This codes for CASSYQGQGYYEQYF.

This chain links TRBV6-5 with TRBJ2-7, with TRBD2 matching over 8 bases. The length of the CDR3 is 16 residues. Germline V gives CDR1 MNHEY, CDR2 SVGAGI. V lost 0 bases to trimming and J lost 3 bases; unmatched junction nucleotides: 7. CDR3 sequence (DNA): TGTGCCAGCAGTTACTCACTTTCGGGGGGGGACTACGAGCAGTACTTC. Residues: CASSYSLSGGDYEQYF.

This clonotype was counted only a few times. J is TRBJ2-7 and V is TRBV19; 8 positions agree with TRBD2. V trimming: 6 bases; J trimming: 5 bases; junction bases outside the gene matches: 9. This CDR3 has 14 amino acids. From germline, CDR1 is LNHDA and CDR2 SQIVND (reference sequence). CDR3 DNA sequence: TGTGCCAGTAGGAGCGGGAGCGCCCTCCACGAGCAGTACTTC. It encodes CASRSGSALHEQYF.

In this sample, this clonotype turned up many times. The chain uses TRBV7-2 and TRBJ2-2; 9 bases are a match to TRBD2. This CDR3 is 17 amino acids long. Germline V lookup: CDR1 SGHTA, CDR2 FQGNSA. Trimming at V came to 1 base and at J to 1 base, leaving 4 bases not matched to a gene. In nucleotides, the CDR3 is TGTGCCAGCAGCTTAGTCCCTAGCGGGATGAACACCGGGGAGCTGTTTTTT. Its translation is CASSLVPSGMNTGELFF.

This clonotype was picked up many times. The chain uses TRBV7-9 and TRBJ1-6; no firm D call. Per germline, CDR1 SEHNR and CDR2 FQNEAQ (reference sequence). The V end was cut by 1 base, the J end by 1 base, with 8 bases between. The CDR3 is 16 residues long. The CDR3 reads CASSLDRPSYNSPLHF. Written as DNA, the CDR3 is TGTGCCAGCAGCTTAGATCGACCTTCCTATAATTCACCCCTCCACTTT.

This clonotype occurred many times. The chain is built from TRBV5-1 and TRBJ2-2; no firm D call. The CDR3 loop spans 15 amino acids. Per germline, CDR1 SGHRS and CDR2 YFSETQ. Trimming pared 1 base from V and 0 bases from J, leaving 7 bases between. This CDR3 is CASSLTRPNTGELFF. CDR3 nucleotides: TGCGCCAGCAGCTTGACTCGGCCGAACACCGGGGAGCTGTTTTTT.

This clonotype was seen ten or more times. CDR3 DNA sequence: TGTGCCAGCAGCCATGGCCGGACAGGGGGGATAGATGAGCAGTTCTTC. It codes for CASSHGRTGGIDEQFF. The chain employs TRBV3-1 and TRBJ2-1, with 10 positions matching TRBD1. V gave up 3 bases and J gave up 8 bases; unmatched junction bases: 10. This CDR3 is built from 16 residues. Germline assignment: CDR1 LGHDT and CDR2 YNNKEL (reference sequence).

This clonotype was seen at least ten times. V is TRBV13 and J is TRBJ2-5, with D possibly TRBD1 on 6 matching bases. The CDR3 is made up of 14 amino acids. Looked up from germline, CDR1 is PRHDT and CDR2 is FYEKMQ (reference sequence). Trimming left V 4 bases short and J 0 bases short, with 9 bases between. The CDR3 spells CASSSGQYQETQYF. CDR3 bases: TGTGCCAGCAGCTCTGGACAGTACCAAGAGACCCAGTACTTC. The full variable domain, rest sourced from reference TRBV13 and TRBJ2-5, is AAGVIQSPRHLIKEKRETATLKCYPIPRHDTVYWYQQGPGQDPQFLISFYEKMQSDKGSIPDRFSAQQFSDYHSELNMSSLELGDSALYFCASSSGQYQETQYFGPGTRLLVL.